This TCR beta chain appears in the sequencing data of a study of identical twins' blood T cells. CDR3 size: 16 residues. V dropped 0 bases and J dropped 4; count of bases not matched to a gene: 8. Germline loops: CDR1 KGHSH, CDR2 LQKENI. Each TCR cDNA library carried sample-specific barcodes on both ends. A single record per CDR3 protein comes from TCRdb applying MiXCR to the 5' RACE reads. The repertoire includes hundreds of thousands of distinct CDR3 sequences, over 25% of them detected once, and 5.5% to 7% sits in the top ten. The chain couples TRBV18 to TRBJ1-2; 7 bases are a match to TRBD1. The clonotype comes from a woman aged 18-50 years in good health. Specimen: PBMCs. Here the CDR3 DNA reads TGTGCCAGCTCACCACCAGGAGCGGGACAGCGCTATGGCTACACCTTC. Its protein product is CASSPPGAGQRYGYTF.